The T cell receptor (beta chain) described here comes from a study of T cell responses to AZD1222 COVID-19 vaccine. The study's findings and limits: Clonal diversity may have been underestimated in mostly white British donors. The study sampled repertoires only after the peak T cell response. The CD4 TCRs associated with vaccination extended across spike and predominated at 160-218 and 743-854. Once two AZD1222 doses were given, Spike-specific TCR breadth and depth went up.

Note on this clone: Its specificity is not known.

V was clipped by 4 bases and J by 3 bases, with 15 bases between them. This CDR3 region has 16 residues. Looked up from germline, CDR1 is LNHDA and CDR2 is SQIVND (reference sequence). Clones were sequenced by immunoSEQ multiplex PCR, and TCRdb holds only the in-frame ones, with some missing. The sample lists about 180,000 clones, 90% occurring once. This receptor was obtained from an adult in good health. The chain has TRBV19 and TRBJ2-2; D might be TRBD2 (6 bases). This material consisted of peripheral blood, taken on day 0 of AZD1222 vaccination. The CDR3 loop reads CASSKTGLYYTGELFF. As DNA, the CDR3 is TGTGCCAGTAGTAAAACGGGACTCTACTACACCGGGGAGCTGTTTTTT.